The T cell receptor beta chain under discussion was sequenced for a study of CDR3 diversity in severe acne. The J segment lost 3 bases and the V segment lost 5 bases, leaving 5 bases of the junction unmatched. The CDR3 runs 16 residues. TCRdb itself ran the PCR reads through MiXCR, one entry per CDR3 protein. Of some 90,000 distinct CDR3 sequences listed, around 54% are singletons. The receptor's source is a male donor with severe acne vulgaris. Sequencing was performed on blood. The rearrangement joins TRBV12-3 or TRBV12-4 to TRBJ1-6; 9 nucleotides align to TRBD1. The CDR3 nucleotides are TGTGCCAGCAGTGAACAGGGGGCAATCTATAATTCACCCCTCCACTTT. Residues: CASSEQGAIYNSPLHF.